This is a list of T cell receptor beta chains from one sample in a study of cytomegalovirus exposure and HLA in healthy donors. Measured with immunoSEQ multiplex PCR; TCRdb has only the in-frame clones, and not every one. The sample contains about 79,000 clones, more than 85% of which appear only once. The material sequenced was PBMCs. The receptors derive from a woman aged 25-40 years in good health and CMV-seronegative. Each CDR3 is given with its conserved first and last residue. Fields, in order: clone size, D gene, V gene, J gene, CDR3 protein, CDR3 DNA. D genes are given only for firm matches. Clone size is stated in some rows and not others, as once, few, many or a class when expanded.

-,TRBD1,TRBV19,TRBJ2-3,CASSPLTGGRADTQYF,TGTGCCAGTAGCCCTCTGACAGGGGGTAGGGCAGATACGCAGTATTTT
-,TRBD2,TRBV7-3,TRBJ2-5,CASSLQGRTSGQETQYF,TGTGCCAGCAGCTTACAAGGCCGGACTAGCGGGCAAGAGACCCAGTACTTC
-,TRBD1,TRBV28,TRBJ2-7,CASSTAGTGYYEQYF,TGTGCCAGCAGTACCGCCGGGACAGGGTACTACGAGCAGTACTTC
once,-,TRBV6-1,TRBJ2-3,CASSTRGGRLNAQYF,TGTGCCAGCAGTACCCGGGGAGGCCGGCTTAATGCGCAGTATTTT
-,TRBD2,TRBV7-2,TRBJ2-5,CASSVGLAGEQETQYF,TGTGCCAGCAGCGTCGGACTAGCGGGGGAACAAGAGACCCAGTACTTC
once,TRBD2,TRBV6-1,TRBJ2-5,CASSEAKWQPLAGRETQYF,TGTGCCAGCAGTGAAGCGAAGTGGCAGCCTCTAGCGGGTCGGGAGACCCAGTACTTC
-,-,TRBV11-2,TRBJ2-1,CASSLVLTGTEPNEQFF,TGTGCCAGCAGCTTAGTTTTGACCGGGACTGAGCCTAATGAGCAGTTCTTC
-,TRBD1,TRBV4-1,TRBJ1-2,CASSTRQGANYGYTF,TGCGCCAGCAGCACCCGACAGGGGGCGAACTATGGCTACACCTTC
-,TRBD1,TRBV6-6,TRBJ1-1,CASNQGVLTEAFF,TGTGCCAGCAACCAGGGGGTCCTCACTGAAGCTTTCTTT
-,TRBD2,TRBV10-3,TRBJ2-7,CAISESSGSYEQYF,TGTGCCATCAGTGAATCTAGCGGCTCCTACGAGCAGTACTTC
-,TRBD2,TRBV6-5,TRBJ2-3,CASSLSGGFTDTQYF,TGTGCCAGCAGTTTGAGCGGGGGATTCACAGATACGCAGTATTTT
-,TRBD2,TRBV9,TRBJ2-1,CASSAPTSDNEQFF,TGTGCCAGCAGCGCACCCACTAGCGACAATGAGCAGTTCTTC
-,TRBD1,TRBV9,TRBJ2-1,CASSSRQGSLIEQFF,TGTGCCAGCAGCTCAAGACAGGGGAGCTTAATTGAGCAGTTCTTC
-,-,TRBV7-9,TRBJ2-1,CASSDGYTGFGLDEQFF,TGTGCCAGCAGCGACGGCTACACCGGCTTCGGGTTGGATGAGCAGTTCTTC
-,-,TRBV30,TRBJ1-5,CAWSVSGFQPQHF,TGTGCCTGGAGTGTATCGGGGTTTCAGCCCCAGCATTTT
few,-,TRBV7-9,TRBJ2-5,CASSNAGFQETQYF,TGTGCCAGCAGCAATGCGGGTTTCCAAGAGACCCAGTACTTC
-,TRBD2,TRBV6-1,TRBJ2-3,CASSGRGSTDTQYF,TGTGCCAGCAGTGGGCGGGGGAGCACAGATACGCAGTATTTT
-,-,TRBV6-5,TRBJ1-1,CASGGQPKEAFF,TGTGCCAGCGGTGGACAGCCTAAAGAAGCTTTCTTT
-,TRBD2,TRBV5-1,TRBJ2-5,CASSSLAGGQETQYF,TGCGCCAGCAGCTCCTTGGCGGGGGGGCAAGAGACCCAGTACTTC
-,-,TRBV19,TRBJ1-2,CATQMISSSYGYTF,TGTGCCACTCAAATGATTAGTTCCTCCTATGGCTACACCTTC
-,-,TRBV18,TRBJ2-5,CASSRRGNAAQETQYF,TGTGCCAGCTCAAGAAGGGGGAATGCGGCGCAGGAGACCCAGTACTTC
-,TRBD1,TRBV6-1,TRBJ1-2,CASHRGDWDGYTF,TGTGCCAGTCACAGGGGCGATTGGGATGGCTACACCTTC
-,TRBD1,TRBV9,TRBJ2-7,CASSVETGGSYEQYF,TGTGCCAGCAGCGTAGAGACAGGGGGCTCTTACGAGCAGTACTTC
few,TRBD1,TRBV7-9,TRBJ1-3,CASRTGSGNTIYF,TGTGCCAGCAGGACAGGGTCTGGAAACACCATATATTTT
-,TRBD2,TRBV7-3,TRBJ2-1,CASSPLAGSSYNEQFF,TGTGCCAGCAGCCCCTTAGCGGGGAGCTCCTACAATGAGCAGTTCTTC
-,TRBD1,TRBV30,TRBJ1-1,CAWSPGQGNTEAFF,TGTGCCTGGAGTCCAGGACAGGGGAACACTGAAGCTTTCTTT
once,-,TRBV5-1,TRBJ2-4,CASSGGGENIQYF,TGCGCCAGCAGTGGAGGGGGCGAAAACATTCAGTACTTC
-,TRBD2,TRBV5-4,TRBJ2-7,CASSLAGGRAYEQYF,TGTGCCAGCAGCTTGGCCGGCGGGAGGGCCTACGAGCAGTACTTC
-,TRBD1,TRBV28,TRBJ1-1,CASSPGDRLNTEAFF,TGTGCCAGCAGTCCCGGGGACAGGCTGAACACTGAAGCTTTCTTT
-,-,TRBV6-6,TRBJ2-7,CASQQGYEQYF,TGTGCCAGCCAACAGGGCTACGAGCAGTACTTC
-,-,TRBV5-1,TRBJ2-3,CASSSAGGAHVDTQYF,TGCGCCAGCAGCTCCGCCGGTGGGGCCCACGTAGATACGCAGTATTTT
-,TRBD1,TRBV30,TRBJ1-2,CAWSLRGGDNGYTF,TGTGCCTGGAGTTTGCGAGGGGGCGACAATGGCTACACCTTC
-,-,TRBV19,TRBJ1-3,CASNEFGGNTIYF,TGTGCCAGTAACGAGTTCGGGGGAAACACCATATATTTT
-,TRBD2,TRBV5-5,TRBJ2-3,CASSFSSGRTDTQYF,TGTGCCAGCAGCTTCTCTAGCGGGAGGACAGATACGCAGTATTTT
-,-,TRBV4-1,TRBJ1-2,CASSHSTGMNYGYTF,TGCGCCAGCAGCCACTCTACAGGGATGAACTATGGCTACACCTTC
-,-,TRBV19,TRBJ1-6,CASSMAFYGNSPLHF,TGTGCCAGTAGTATGGCGTTCTACGGGAATTCACCCCTCCACTTT
-,-,TRBV25-1,TRBJ1-3,CASSPDNWGNTIYF,TGTGCCAGCAGTCCGGACAATTGGGGAAACACCATATATTTT
-,-,TRBV18,TRBJ1-1,CASSVWESTEAFF,TGTGCCAGCTCCGTCTGGGAGTCCACTGAAGCTTTCTTT
-,TRBD1,TRBV7-2,TRBJ1-1,CASSLGGQMNTEAFF,TGTGCCAGCAGCTTAGGGGGACAGATGAACACTGAAGCTTTCTTT
-,-,TRBV28,TRBJ1-1,CASSLLVVGTEAFF,TGTGCCAGCAGTTTATTGGTCGTCGGCACTGAAGCTTTCTTT
-,TRBD2,TRBV5-1,TRBJ2-3,CASSFGTSGMGDTQYF,TGCGCCAGCAGCTTCGGGACTAGCGGGATGGGAGATACGCAGTATTTT
-,-,TRBV30,TRBJ2-2,CAWSGNSLTGELFF,TGTGCCTGGAGTGGAAACAGTCTCACCGGGGAGCTGTTTTTT
-,TRBD1,TRBV27,TRBJ2-2,CASSPPQYRTGGRNTGELFF,TGTGCCAGCAGTCCCCCCCAATACCGGACAGGGGGCCGGAACACCGGGGAGCTGTTTTTT
-,TRBD1,TRBV30,TRBJ1-5,CAYQQGAGNQPQHF,TGTGCCTACCAACAGGGGGCAGGCAATCAGCCCCAGCATTTT
-,-,TRBV28,TRBJ2-6,CASSLPEDSVSSGANVLTF,TGTGCCAGCAGTTTACCCGAGGACAGCGTAAGCTCTGGGGCCAACGTCCTGACTTTC
-,TRBD2,TRBV7-3,TRBJ2-3,CASSLGLAGGMTDTQYF,TGTGCCAGCAGCTTGGGACTAGCGGGGGGAATGACAGATACGCAGTATTTT
once,TRBD1,TRBV5-1,TRBJ2-5,CASSLGQGMETQYF,TGCGCCAGCAGCTTGGGACAGGGGATGGAGACCCAGTACTTC
-,-,TRBV19,TRBJ2-7,CASSLGGRSTYEQYF,TGTGCCAGTAGCCTGGGTGGGAGATCGACCTACGAGCAGTACTTC
-,TRBD1,TRBV4-1,TRBJ1-2,CATTPKDRSGGYTF,TGCGCCACCACCCCGAAGGACAGGAGCGGTGGCTACACCTTC
-,TRBD2,TRBV7-2,TRBJ2-7,CASSFTSGDEQYF,TGTGCCAGCAGCTTTACTAGCGGGGATGAGCAGTACTTC
-,-,TRBV6-5,TRBJ1-3,CASRSSGNTIYF,TGTGCCAGCAGATCATCTGGAAACACCATATATTTT
-,-,TRBV7-6,TRBJ1-4,CASSFGRGEKLFF,TGTGCCAGCAGCTTTGGTCGGGGGGAAAAACTGTTTTTT
few,-,TRBV7-2,TRBJ1-6,CASSLAYSGSPLHF,TGTGCCAGCAGCTTAGCTTATTCGGGTTCACCCCTCCACTTT
-,-,TRBV23-1,TRBJ1-1,CASSQSTGTEAFF,TGCGCCAGCAGTCAATCGACGGGCACTGAAGCTTTCTTT
-,-,TRBV7-6,TRBJ2-7,CASSSSPGTYEQYF,TGTGCCAGCAGCTCTAGCCCGGGGACCTACGAGCAGTACTTC
-,-,TRBV5-1,TRBJ2-3,CASSPFGATEMRVTQYF,TGCGCCAGCAGCCCCTTTGGAGCAACCGAGATGAGAGTTACGCAGTATTTT
-,-,TRBV4-1,TRBJ1-1,CASSQTDRMNTEAFF,TGCGCCAGCAGCCAGACGGACAGAATGAACACTGAAGCTTTCTTT
-,TRBD1,TRBV30,TRBJ1-1,CAWSAQGARTEAFF,TGTGCCTGGAGTGCCCAGGGGGCGCGTACTGAAGCTTTCTTT
-,-,TRBV11-2,TRBJ2-5,CASSLMRETQYF,TGTGCCAGCAGCTTAATGCGAGAGACCCAGTACTTC
-,TRBD2,TRBV9,TRBJ2-3,CASSASGTSGSDTQYF,TGTGCCAGCAGCGCCTCCGGGACTAGCGGATCAGATACGCAGTATTTT